This T cell receptor (beta chain) was observed in a study of blood T cells in healthy people across ages. This clonotype was detected ten times or more. A second about 6 to 12 cycle PCR used barcoded and J-beta primers. From the 5' RACE reads, TCRdb called clonotypes with MiXCR, one entry per CDR3 protein. The sample has about 680,000 distinct CDR3 sequences; roughly 49% are singletons. Germline CDR1 and CDR2: MDHEN and SYDVKM. Trimming left V 2 bases short and J 0 bases short, with 5 bases between. The CDR3 covers 14 residues. Material: blood. The chain joins TRBV28 to TRBJ2-1; D not resolved. The clonotype originates from a woman aged 55-69 years in good health. Here the CDR3 DNA reads TGTGCCAGCAGTTTAAGTCCCTCCTACAATGAGCAGTTCTTC. This encodes CASSLSPSYNEQFF.